This entry lists 4 T cell receptor beta chains sequenced from one sample in a study of T-cell memory formation after mild COVID-19. TCRdb used MiXCR to reprocess the 5' RACE reads, holding one entry per CDR3 protein. The sample shows 190,000 or so distinct CDR3 sequences, around 30% of them seen only once. The sequenced material came from PBMCs or a T cell subset sorted from them (not recorded which). These receptor sequences come from an adult woman who had mild COVID-19 (a few samples of this study predate the infection). Cell type and time point are not known.

The chain has TRBV27 and TRBJ1-1; weak D call: TRBD1 (6 bases). Germline assignment: CDR1 MNHEY and CDR2 SMNVEV (reference sequence). V was pared by 3 bases and J by 4 bases, with 12 bases between. The CDR3 totals 14 residues. The CDR3 loop is CASSFGQGITEAFF. The CDR3 DNA follows: TGTGCCAGCAGTTTCGGCCAGGGGATCACTGAAGCTTTCTTT.

This clonotype occurred many times. The CDR3 here is CASSLVGGRVQYF. CDR3 sequence (DNA): TGTGCCAGCAGCTTAGTTGGCGGGAGGGTACAGTACTTC. The V and J genes are TRBV7-2 and TRBJ2-7, with 9 bases fitting TRBD2. There are 13 residues in the CDR3. J was trimmed by 10 bases and V by 1 base; bases with no gene match: 5. CDR1 is SGHTA, CDR2 FQGNSA, per germline.

The chain has TRBV5-5 and TRBJ2-3; the D is unclear. The CDR3 runs to 13 residues. Germline assignment: CDR1 SGHKS and CDR2 YYEKEE (reference sequence). Trimming cost V 4 bases and J 5 bases, with 11 bases left between them. The CDR3 loop reads CASSPQPGDTQYF. The CDR3 DNA sequence: TGTGCCAGCAGCCCTCAGCCGGGAGATACGCAGTATTTT.

The CDR3 sequence is CASSLEGARWGTQYF. CDR3 in DNA: TGTGCCAGCAGTTTAGAGGGGGCTAGGTGGGGGACCCAGTACTTC. The chain employs TRBV27 and TRBJ2-5; the match to TRBD1 covers 7 bases. Germline V gene data show CDR1 as MNHEY and CDR2 as SMNVEV (reference sequence). The CDR3 loop spans 15 amino acids. V shed 2 bases and J 7 bases; nucleotides not matched to a gene: 10.